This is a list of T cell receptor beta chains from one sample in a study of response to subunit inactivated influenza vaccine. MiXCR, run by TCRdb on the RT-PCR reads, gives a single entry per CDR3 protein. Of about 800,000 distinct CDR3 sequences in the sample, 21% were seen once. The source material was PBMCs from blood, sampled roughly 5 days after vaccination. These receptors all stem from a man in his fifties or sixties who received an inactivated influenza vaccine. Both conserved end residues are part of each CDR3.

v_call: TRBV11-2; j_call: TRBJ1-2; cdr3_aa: CATLPVNYGYTF
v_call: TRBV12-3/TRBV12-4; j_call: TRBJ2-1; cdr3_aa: CACSLPGYNEQFF
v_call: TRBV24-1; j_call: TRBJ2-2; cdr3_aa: CATSDPLASTGELFF
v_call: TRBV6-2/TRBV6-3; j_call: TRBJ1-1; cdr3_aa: CASSSRQGALNTEAFF
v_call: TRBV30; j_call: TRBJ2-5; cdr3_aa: CAWSVYLLETQYF
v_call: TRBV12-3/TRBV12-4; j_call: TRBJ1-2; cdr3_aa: CASRLRMGTEYGYTF
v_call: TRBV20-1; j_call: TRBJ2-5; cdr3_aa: CSAGPSDETQYF
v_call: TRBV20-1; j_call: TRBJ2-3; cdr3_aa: CSVSGSRTDTQYF
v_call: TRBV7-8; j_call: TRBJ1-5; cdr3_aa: CASRLGASGNQPQHF
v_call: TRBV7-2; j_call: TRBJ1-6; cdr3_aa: CASSLVAVGNSPLHF
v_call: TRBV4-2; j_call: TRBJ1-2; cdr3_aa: CASAREGKANYGYTF
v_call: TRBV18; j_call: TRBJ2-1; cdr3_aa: CASSPPSRNEQFF
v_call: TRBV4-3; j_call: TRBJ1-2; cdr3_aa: CASSQEDTGGSFNYGYTF
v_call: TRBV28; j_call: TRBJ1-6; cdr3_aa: CASRLDRVNSPLHF
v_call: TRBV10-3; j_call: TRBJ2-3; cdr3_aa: CAIKGTDREESTDTQYF
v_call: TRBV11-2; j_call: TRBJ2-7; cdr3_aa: CASSFSSGSRYEQYF
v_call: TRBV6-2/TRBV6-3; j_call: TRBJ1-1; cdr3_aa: CASNPSGGNTEAFF
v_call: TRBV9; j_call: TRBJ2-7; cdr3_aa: CASSVEGGIGEQYF
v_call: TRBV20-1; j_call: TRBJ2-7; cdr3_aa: CSAQRESSGLSSYEQYF
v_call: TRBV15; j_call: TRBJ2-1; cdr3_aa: CATSRGRGSSYNEQFF
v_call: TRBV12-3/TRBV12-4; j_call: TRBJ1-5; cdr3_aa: CASSPGGGQPQHF
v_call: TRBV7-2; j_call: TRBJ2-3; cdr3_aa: CASSLIWASTDTQYF
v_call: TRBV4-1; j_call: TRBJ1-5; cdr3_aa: CASSIRTGDNQPQHF
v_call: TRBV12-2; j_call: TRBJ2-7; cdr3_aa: CASRLDRLAGGPLSYEQYF
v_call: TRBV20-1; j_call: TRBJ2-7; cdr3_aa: CSARDTSGYSYEQYF
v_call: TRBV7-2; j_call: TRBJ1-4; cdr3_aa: CASSLSSSTNEKLFF
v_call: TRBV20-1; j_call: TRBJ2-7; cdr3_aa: CSARPLLQMTYEQYF
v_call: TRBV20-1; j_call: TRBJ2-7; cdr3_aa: CSARGGQGAKNEQYF
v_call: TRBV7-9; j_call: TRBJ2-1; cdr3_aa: CASPRTVPGTGNNEQFF